The 24 T cell receptor beta chains presented below share a single source sample, sequenced in a study of CD8 T cells in ankylosing spondylitis. Each CDR3 protein gets one entry after TCRdb re-called the 5' RACE reads with MiXCR. This sample has about 88,000 distinct CDR3 sequences, with around 25% found just once. What was sequenced was blood, either unsorted or a sorted T cell fraction (not recorded which). These receptors originate from a male donor with ankylosing spondylitis or in good health (not recorded which).

This clonotype was seen more than once but under ten times. CDR3 bases: TGTGCCACCAGTGATGGTGACAGGACCATCCAAGAGACCCAGTACTTC. Protein: CATSDGDRTIQETQYF. The chain carries TRBV24-1 and TRBJ2-5; TRBD1 might be the D (6 bases). V gave up 3 bases and J gave up 1 base, with 14 bases separating them. Germline CDR1 and CDR2: KGHDR and SFDVKD. The length of the CDR3 is 16 residues.

This clonotype was counted only a few times. This chain joins TRBV28 and TRBJ2-7, with 9 bases that match TRBD1. This CDR3 spans 15 amino acids. V was clipped by 5 bases and J by 3 bases; unmatched bases: 8. CDR1 and CDR2 from the germline V gene are MDHEN and SYDVKM. The CDR3 nucleotides read TGTGCCAGCAGTAACCTCGGGACAGGGATCTACGAGCAGTACGTC. This translates into CASSNLGTGIYEQYV.

The rearrangement joins TRBV2 to TRBJ2-5; the D call may be TRBD1 or TRBD2 (5 bases each). Trimming shortened V by 10 bases and J by 7 bases, and 19 bases separated the two germline ends. Germline lookup yields CDR1 SNHLY and CDR2 FYNNEI. The CDR3 sequence is 13 residues long. The CDR3 sequence is CANTRDGLGTQYF. DNA for the CDR3: TGTGCCAACACCCGGGACGGGTTGGGGACCCAGTACTTC.

This clonotype was seen only a few times. The V call is TRBV5-1, the J call TRBJ2-3; TRBD1 matches 7 bases. The V segment lost 0 bases and the J segment 2 bases; nucleotides outside the gene matches: 3. The germline V gene encodes CDR1 SGHRS and CDR2 YFSETQ. The length of the CDR3 is 15 residues. The CDR3 sequence: CASSLDGTDTDTQYF. As DNA, the CDR3 is TGCGCCAGCAGCTTGGACGGGACAGACACAGATACGCAGTATTTT.

V is TRBV20-1 and J is TRBJ1-5; D uncertain. The CDR3 covers 12 residues. Germline V gene data show CDR1 as DFQATT and CDR2 as SNEGSKA (reference sequence). V was clipped by 2 bases and J by 9 bases, with 11 bases between them. DNA for the CDR3: TGCAGTGCTAGACCAGACCTGGGGCCCCAGCATTTT. This sequence encodes CSARPDLGPQHF.

The chain joins TRBV27 to TRBJ2-5; D call uncertain. V lost 6 bases and J 4 bases, leaving 12 bases between the germline ends. This CDR3 is built from 13 residues. The germline CDR1 and CDR2 sequences are MNHEY and SMNVEV (reference sequence). CDR3 in amino acids: CASSWSVGETQYF. The CDR3 region has the DNA TGTGCCAGCAGCTGGTCAGTGGGAGAGACCCAGTACTTC.

The V call is TRBV20-1, the J call TRBJ1-1; D ambiguous. This CDR3 is 11 amino acids long. The germline gives CDR1 DFQATT, CDR2 SNEGSKA (reference sequence). V lost 8 bases to trimming and J lost 5 bases, with 12 bases between them. CDR3: CSRVFATEAFF. The CDR3, as DNA: TGCAGTAGGGTATTTGCGACTGAAGCTTTCTTT.

CDR3: CASSPGTGVVRAFF. The CDR3 nucleotides are TGTGCCAGCAGTCCAGGGACAGGAGTTGTCAGGGCTTTCTTT. This rearrangement joins TRBV7-6 to TRBJ1-1; TRBD1 matches at 8 bases. V trimming: 6 bases; J trimming: 11 bases; junction bases outside the gene matches: 14. The germline V gene encodes CDR1 SGHVS and CDR2 FNYEAQ. The CDR3 runs to 14 residues.

The chain is built from TRBV11-3 and TRBJ1-3; D is perhaps TRBD1 (6 bases). V shed 3 bases and J shed 0 bases, with 12 bases lying between them. The CDR3 loop spans 16 amino acids. Germline V gene data show CDR1 as SGHNT and CDR2 as YENEEA. Here the CDR3 DNA reads TGTGCCAGCAGCTTTGGAACAGGGTTCTCTGGAAACACCATATATTTT. Residues: CASSFGTGFSGNTIYF.

This chain connects TRBV27 to TRBJ2-2; 7 positions match TRBD1. The CDR3 length is 15 residues. The V gene's germline CDR1 is MNHEY and CDR2 SMNVEV (reference sequence). The V and J ends lost 5 bases and 7 bases, in that order; junction bases with no gene match: 10. The CDR3 protein is CASSPRQGPGGELFF. The DNA of the CDR3 is TGTGCCAGCAGTCCGCGACAGGGCCCCGGCGGGGAGCTGTTTTTT.

This clonotype was detected a few times. The V gene is TRBV9, the J gene TRBJ2-1; 12 positions match TRBD2. Germline lookup yields CDR1 SGDLS and CDR2 YYNGEE. The junction had 1 base not matched to a gene; V was cut back by 0 bases and J by 6 bases. This CDR3 has 15 amino acids. The CDR3 DNA reads TGTGCCAGCAGCGTAGCTAGCGGGAGGGTCAATGAGCAGTTCTTC. It is translated as CASSVASGRVNEQFF.

V usage is TRBV20-1 and J usage is TRBJ1-2; TRBD1 is a possible D gene (6 bases). The CDR3 has 10 amino acids. Germline V gives CDR1 DFQATT, CDR2 SNEGSKA (reference sequence). V gave up 6 bases and J gave up 7 bases, with 9 bases separating them. In DNA, the CDR3 is TGCAGTGCCACAGGGAGTGGCTACACCTTC. Translation gives CSATGSGYTF.

Only a few counts were recorded for this clonotype. The CDR3 region has the DNA TGTGCCAGCAGCGTGGGACAGGGGGCGGTCAACACTGAAGCTTTCTTT. Its translation: CASSVGQGAVNTEAFF. This rearrangement joins TRBV11-2 to TRBJ1-1; 12 bases agree with TRBD1. Germline trimming cut 5 bases from V and 2 bases from J; bases unmatched to any gene: 6. The germline V gene encodes CDR1 SGHAT and CDR2 FQNNGV. The CDR3 is made up of 16 amino acids.

The sample holds a few counts of this clonotype. The chain carries TRBV20-1 and TRBJ2-1; no reliable D call. From germline, CDR1 is DFQATT and CDR2 SNEGSKA (reference sequence). V was clipped by 3 bases and J by 6 bases, with 12 bases between them. CDR3 length equals 13 residues. The CDR3 loop is CSASVPGVNEQFF. The CDR3 nucleotides read TGCAGTGCTAGCGTGCCGGGCGTCAATGAGCAGTTCTTC.

This sequence joins TRBV9 and TRBJ1-1; the D gene is possibly TRBD1 (5 bases). Germline V CDR1 and CDR2: SGDLS, YYNGEE. The CDR3 spans 14 residues. Trimming took 3 bases from V and 1 from J, leaving 10 bases between them. CDR3 protein: CASSGLDRNTEAFF. The CDR3 coding sequence is TGTGCCAGCAGCGGCCTAGACAGGAACACTGAAGCTTTCTTT.

The genes are TRBV5-1 and TRBJ2-1; TRBD2 agrees at 13 bases. This CDR3 spans 17 amino acids. V lost 1 base to trimming and J lost 9 bases; unmatched junction nucleotides: 10. The germline CDR1 and CDR2 sequences are SGHRS and YFSETQ. The CDR3: CASSLTPRTSGRGEQFF. DNA of the CDR3: TGCGCCAGCAGCTTGACCCCTAGGACTAGCGGGAGAGGTGAGCAGTTCTTC.

The chain couples TRBV20-1 to TRBJ2-3; unclear D gene. The length of the CDR3 is 16 residues. V was cut by 3 bases and J by 1 base, with 17 bases left in between. The V gene's germline CDR1 is DFQATT and CDR2 SNEGSKA (reference sequence). This chain's CDR3 is CSARVEAMMGTDTQYF. As DNA, the CDR3 is TGCAGTGCTAGGGTGGAAGCGATGATGGGCACAGATACGCAGTATTTT.

There are a few counts of this clonotype. J is TRBJ2-3 and V is TRBV5-1, with TRBD1 matching 8 bases. The length of the CDR3 is 14 residues. The junction had 5 bases not matched to a gene; V was cut back by 5 bases and J by 3 bases. Germline V gene sequence: CDR1 SGHRS, CDR2 YFSETQ. In DNA, the CDR3 is TGCGCCAGCAGACAGGGGGAATTGACAGATACGCAGTATTTT. The encoded protein is CASRQGELTDTQYF.

This clonotype showed up just a few times. The chain recombines TRBV15 with TRBJ1-1; 8 nucleotides match TRBD1. Germline CDR1 and CDR2: LNHNV and YYDKDF (reference sequence). The CDR3 runs to 15 residues. The V segment lost 4 bases and the J segment 1 base; nucleotides outside the gene matches: 5. The CDR3 region is CATSISTGANTEAFF. The CDR3 DNA is TGTGCCACCAGCATATCGACAGGGGCGAACACTGAAGCTTTCTTT.

This clonotype was seen more than once but under ten times. V usage is TRBV20-1 and J usage is TRBJ2-7; tentatively, D is TRBD1 (5 bases). Germline assignment: CDR1 DFQATT and CDR2 SNEGSKA (reference sequence). CDR3 length equals 15 residues. Deletions cut 0 bases from V and 1 base from J, with 13 bases between. As DNA, the CDR3 is TGCAGTGCTAGAGATCTCACAGGTTATTCCTACGAGCAGTACTTC. Translating gives CSARDLTGYSYEQYF.

The CDR3 DNA sequence: TGCGCCAGCAGCCCAGGGGTGAACACTGAAGCTTTCTTT. Residues: CASSPGVNTEAFF. The chain uses TRBV5-1 and TRBJ1-1; possible D gene TRBD1, 6 bases. With 4 bases removed from V and 0 bases from J, the gap between germline ends came to 7 bases. The CDR3 spans 13 residues. The V gene's germline CDR1 is SGHRS and CDR2 YFSETQ. The variable domain in full, completed from reference TRBV5-1 and TRBJ1-1, reads KAGVTQTPRYLIKTRGQQVTLSCSPISGHRSVSWYQQTPGQGLQFLFEYFSETQRNKGNFPGRFSGRQFSNSRSEMNVSTLELGDSALYLCASSPGVNTEAFFGQGTRLTVV.

This clonotype was counted a few times. The chain employs TRBV5-1 and TRBJ2-7; 10 bases are a match to TRBD1. Germline V gene data show CDR1 as SGHRS and CDR2 as YFSETQ. The CDR3 is 16 residues long. The ends lost 4 bases at V and 0 bases at J; junction bases unmatched: 7. The chain's CDR3 is CASSPGTGAHSYEQYV. CDR3 DNA sequence: TGCGCCAGCAGCCCGGGGACAGGGGCACACTCCTACGAGCAGTACGTC.

This chain joins TRBV6-1 and TRBJ2-1; the match to TRBD1 covers 8 bases. This CDR3 has 15 amino acids. From germline, CDR1 is MNHNS and CDR2 SASEGT. The J segment lost 0 bases and the V segment lost 6 bases, leaving 4 bases of the junction unmatched. The CDR3 sequence: CASSQGQGSYNEQFF. The CDR3 DNA is TGTGCCAGCAGCCAAGGACAGGGCTCCTACAATGAGCAGTTCTTC.

The chain recombines TRBV5-1 with TRBJ1-1, with D uncertain. Germline V gives CDR1 SGHRS, CDR2 YFSETQ. This CDR3 comprises 14 residues. V gave up 2 bases and J gave up 4 bases, with 12 bases separating them. CDR3 in DNA: TGCGCCAGCAGCTTTGGGGAGGTCGGCACTGAAGCTTTCTTT. Encoded protein: CASSFGEVGTEAFF. The variable domain in full, with the rest retrieved from reference TRBV5-1 and TRBJ1-1, is KAGVTQTPRYLIKTRGQQVTLSCSPISGHRSVSWYQQTPGQGLQFLFEYFSETQRNKGNFPGRFSGRQFSNSRSEMNVSTLELGDSALYLCASSFGEVGTEAFFGQGTRLTVV.